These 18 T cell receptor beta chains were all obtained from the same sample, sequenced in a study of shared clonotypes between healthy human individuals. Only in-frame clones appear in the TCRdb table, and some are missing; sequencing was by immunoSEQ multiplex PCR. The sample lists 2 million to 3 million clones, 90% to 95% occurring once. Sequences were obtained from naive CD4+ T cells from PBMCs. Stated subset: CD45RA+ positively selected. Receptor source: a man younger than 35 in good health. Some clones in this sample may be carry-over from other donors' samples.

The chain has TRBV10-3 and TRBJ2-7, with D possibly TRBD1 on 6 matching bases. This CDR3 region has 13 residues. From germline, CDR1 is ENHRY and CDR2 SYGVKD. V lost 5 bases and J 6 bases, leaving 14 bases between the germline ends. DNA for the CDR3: TGTGCCATCAGTCTCGACAGGAGCGGCGAGCAGTACTTC. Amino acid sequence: CAISLDRSGEQYF.

Here the CDR3 reads CASSTRTATGTSARNYEQYF. DNA of the CDR3: TGTGCCAGCAGCACCCGGACAGCCACCGGGACTAGCGCCCGAAACTACGAGCAGTACTTC. The V gene is TRBV27, the J gene TRBJ2-7; TRBD2 agrees at 10 bases. V lost 6 bases and J lost 3; bases outside the gene matches: 23. Germline V lookup: CDR1 MNHEY, CDR2 SMNVEV (reference sequence). CDR3 length: 20 residues.

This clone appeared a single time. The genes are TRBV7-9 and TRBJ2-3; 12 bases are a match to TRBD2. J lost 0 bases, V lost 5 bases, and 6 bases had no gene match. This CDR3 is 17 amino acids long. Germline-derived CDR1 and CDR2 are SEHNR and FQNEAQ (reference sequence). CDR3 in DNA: TGTGCCAGCAGCCCGCGACTAGCGGGGGTTAGCACAGATACGCAGTATTTT. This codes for CASSPRLAGVSTDTQYF.

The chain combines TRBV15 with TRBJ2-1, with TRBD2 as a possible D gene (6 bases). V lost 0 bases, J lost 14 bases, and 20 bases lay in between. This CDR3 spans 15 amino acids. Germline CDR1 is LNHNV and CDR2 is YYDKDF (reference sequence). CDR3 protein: CATSRDPSNRREEFF. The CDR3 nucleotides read TGTGCCACCAGCAGAGATCCTTCCAACCGCAGGGAGGAGTTCTTC.

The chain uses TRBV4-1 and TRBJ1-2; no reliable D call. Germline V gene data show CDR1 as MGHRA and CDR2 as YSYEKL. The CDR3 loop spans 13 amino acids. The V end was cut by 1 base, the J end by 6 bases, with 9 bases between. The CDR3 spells CASSQGGTDGYTF. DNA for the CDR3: TGCGCCAGCAGCCAAGGTGGAACAGATGGCTACACCTTC.

CDR3 in DNA: TGTGCCAGTTTGAGGCGGGACAGGTCTTACACCGGGGAGCTGTTTTTT. This gives the protein CASLRRDRSYTGELFF. The V call is TRBV19, the J call TRBJ2-2, with 8 nucleotides matching TRBD1. With V trimmed by 8 bases and J by 3 bases, 11 bases remained unmatched. The CDR3 spans 16 residues. CDR1 and CDR2 from the germline V gene are LNHDA and SQIVND (reference sequence).

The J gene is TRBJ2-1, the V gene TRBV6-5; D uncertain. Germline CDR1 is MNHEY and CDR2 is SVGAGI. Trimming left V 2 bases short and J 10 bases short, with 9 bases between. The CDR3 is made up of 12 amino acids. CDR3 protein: CASSYGPGEQFF. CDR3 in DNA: TGTGCCAGCAGTTACGGGCCCGGGGAGCAGTTCTTC.

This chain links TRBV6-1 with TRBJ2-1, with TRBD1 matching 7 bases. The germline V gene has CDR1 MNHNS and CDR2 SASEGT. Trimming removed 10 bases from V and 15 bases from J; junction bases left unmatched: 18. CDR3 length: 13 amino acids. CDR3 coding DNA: TGTGCCATCCTTACCGGGACACAACAGGGGCGGTTCTTC. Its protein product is CAILTGTQQGRFF.

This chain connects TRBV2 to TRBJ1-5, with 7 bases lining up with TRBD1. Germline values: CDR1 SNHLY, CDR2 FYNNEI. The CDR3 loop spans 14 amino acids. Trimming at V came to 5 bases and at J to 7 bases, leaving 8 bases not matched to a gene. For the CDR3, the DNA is TGTGCCAGCAGTCAGACAGGGAATGAGCAGCCCCAGCATTTT. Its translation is CASSQTGNEQPQHF.

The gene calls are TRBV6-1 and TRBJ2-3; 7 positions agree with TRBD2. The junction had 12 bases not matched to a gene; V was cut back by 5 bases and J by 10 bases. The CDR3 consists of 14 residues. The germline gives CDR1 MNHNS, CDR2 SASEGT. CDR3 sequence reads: CASSPQRRDYAQYF. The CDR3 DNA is TGTGCCAGCAGTCCCCAACGCCGGGACTATGCGCAGTATTTT.

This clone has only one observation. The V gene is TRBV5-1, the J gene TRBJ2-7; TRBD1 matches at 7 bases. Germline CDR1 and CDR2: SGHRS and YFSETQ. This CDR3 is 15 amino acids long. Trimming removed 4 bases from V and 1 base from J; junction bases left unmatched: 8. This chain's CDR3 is CASSQTPGQSYEQYF. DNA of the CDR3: TGCGCCAGCAGCCAGACCCCGGGACAGTCCTACGAGCAGTACTTC.

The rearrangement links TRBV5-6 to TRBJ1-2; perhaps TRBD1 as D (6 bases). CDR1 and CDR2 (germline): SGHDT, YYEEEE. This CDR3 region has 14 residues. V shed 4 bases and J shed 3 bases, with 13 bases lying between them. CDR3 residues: CASSRRGVYYGYTF. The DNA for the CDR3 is TGTGCCAGCAGCCGGAGGGGGGTCTACTATGGCTACACCTTC.

The CDR3 loop reads CASSLPASYNEQFF. CDR3 DNA: TGTGCCAGCAGTTTACCTGCCTCCTACAATGAGCAGTTCTTC. The chain employs TRBV28 and TRBJ2-1; no reliable D call. This CDR3 is built from 14 residues. V dropped 2 bases and J dropped 0 bases, with 5 bases sitting between them. Per germline, CDR1 MDHEN and CDR2 SYDVKM.

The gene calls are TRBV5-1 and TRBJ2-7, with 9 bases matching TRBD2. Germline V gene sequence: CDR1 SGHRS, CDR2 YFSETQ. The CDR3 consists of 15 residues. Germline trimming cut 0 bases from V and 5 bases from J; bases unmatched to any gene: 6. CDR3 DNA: TGCGCCAGCAGCTTGGGTAGCGGGAGACCCGACGAGCAGTACTTC. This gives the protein CASSLGSGRPDEQYF.

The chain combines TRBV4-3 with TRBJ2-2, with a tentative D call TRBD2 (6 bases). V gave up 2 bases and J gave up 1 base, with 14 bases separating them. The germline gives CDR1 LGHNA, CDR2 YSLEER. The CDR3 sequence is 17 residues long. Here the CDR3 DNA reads TGCGCCAGCAGCCAACTGTCGCGGGGCCTGAACACCGGGGAGCTGTTTTTT. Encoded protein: CASSQLSRGLNTGELFF.

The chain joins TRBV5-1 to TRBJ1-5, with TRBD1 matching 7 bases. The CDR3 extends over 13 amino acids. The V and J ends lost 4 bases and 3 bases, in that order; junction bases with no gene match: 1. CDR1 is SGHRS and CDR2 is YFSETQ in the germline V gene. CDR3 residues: CASSTGANQPQHF. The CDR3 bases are TGCGCCAGCAGCACAGGGGCCAATCAGCCCCAGCATTTT.

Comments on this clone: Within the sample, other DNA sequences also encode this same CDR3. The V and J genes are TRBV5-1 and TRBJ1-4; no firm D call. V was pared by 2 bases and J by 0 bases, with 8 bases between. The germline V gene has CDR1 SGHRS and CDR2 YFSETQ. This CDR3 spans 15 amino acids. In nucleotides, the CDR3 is TGCGCCAGCAGCTTTGATCGGGCAACTAATGAAAAACTGTTTTTT. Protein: CASSFDRATNEKLFF.

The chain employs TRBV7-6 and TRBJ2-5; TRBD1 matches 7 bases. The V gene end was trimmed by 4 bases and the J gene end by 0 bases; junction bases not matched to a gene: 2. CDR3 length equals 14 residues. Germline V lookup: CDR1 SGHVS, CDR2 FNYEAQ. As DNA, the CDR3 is TGTGCCAGCAGCTCGACAGGGAACCAAGAGACCCAGTACTTC. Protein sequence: CASSSTGNQETQYF. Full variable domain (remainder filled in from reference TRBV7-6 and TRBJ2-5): GAGVSQSPRYKVTKRGQDVALRCDPISGHVSLYWYRQALGQGPEFLTYFNYEAQQDKSGLPNDRFSAERPEGSISTLTIQRTEQRDSAMYRCASSSTGNQETQYFGPGTRLLVL.